The rows below give T cell receptor beta chains drawn from one sample of a study of identical twins. Using its own MiXCR run on the 5' RACE reads, TCRdb lists one record per CDR3 protein. This sample has approximately 260,000 distinct CDR3 sequences, with 11% to 15% found just once. What was sequenced was memory (CD45RO+) T cells sorted from blood. These receptors came from a young woman in good health. Both conserved end residues are part of each CDR3.

TRBJ2-3,TRBV27,CASSPLLGVPLSSTDTQYF
TRBJ1-2,TRBV28,CASTSGYDYGYTF
TRBJ1-2,TRBV14,CASSPGTDLYGYTF
TRBJ2-3,TRBV4-2,CASSQVSGTDTQYF
TRBJ2-7,TRBV12-3/TRBV12-4,CASRDSRGLNYEQYF
TRBJ2-1,TRBV3-1,CASRVTPGGDEQFF
TRBJ1-1,TRBV6-2/TRBV6-3,CATDPRGRASKAEAFF
TRBJ2-7,TRBV6-1,CASKKGAPYEQYF
TRBJ1-1,TRBV5-6,CASSLVQSEEAFF
TRBJ2-7,TRBV24-1,CATSDLRRDGMEEQYF
TRBJ2-2,TRBV5-1,CASSSGLPNTGELFF
TRBJ1-2,TRBV12-3/TRBV12-4,CASSRGNGYTF
TRBJ1-4,TRBV12-3/TRBV12-4,CASTRSDSGEKLFF
TRBJ2-2,TRBV5-4,CASSSAGGNTGELFF
TRBJ2-1,TRBV12-3/TRBV12-4,CASSQNRGGEQFF
TRBJ2-3,TRBV21-1,CARLRGPSPPDTQYF
TRBJ2-3,TRBV12-5,CASGLQGVADTQYF
TRBJ2-3,TRBV12-3/TRBV12-4,CASSWSVTSTDTQYF
TRBJ2-4,TRBV29-1,CSVVGGGENIQYF
TRBJ2-1,TRBV7-9,CASSLYLAAYNEQFF
TRBJ2-5,TRBV7-9,CASSWGTTRQETQYF
TRBJ2-5,TRBV5-1,CASSLRGDGVQETQYF
TRBJ2-7,TRBV20-1,CSASGDLYEQYF
TRBJ1-1,TRBV18,CASSPPTAVNTEAFF
TRBJ2-7,TRBV3-1,CASSYRGGSYEQYF
TRBJ1-1,TRBV6-1,CASRSGQTNTEAFF
TRBJ2-5,TRBV7-2,CASSRRTPYQETQYF
TRBJ1-2,TRBV12-3/TRBV12-4,CASSPPLKGHGYTF
TRBJ2-3,TRBV7-8,CASSSRAGGSDTQYF
TRBJ2-3,TRBV25-1,CASSELPGRISTDTQYF
TRBJ1-2,TRBV10-3,CAITRDRGNGYTF
TRBJ2-7,TRBV4-3,CASSRSGSLSEQYF
TRBJ1-1,TRBV20-1,CSADLMNTEAFF
TRBJ2-1,TRBV7-9,CASSLPWGDEQFF
TRBJ2-2,TRBV7-9,CASSRAQGNTGELFF
TRBJ1-2,TRBV24-1,CATSERGSGYTF
TRBJ2-2,TRBV6-6,CAARVTNTGELFF
TRBJ2-6,TRBV6-1,CASIIKSSGANVLTF
TRBJ1-1,TRBV20-1,CSARRINTEAFF